The entry below describes one T cell receptor beta chain. Its antigen remains unidentified. The data were obtained in a study of siplizumab effects on memory and regulatory T cells. General study findings and limits: Some alloreactive sequences were traceable to unstimulated CD4+ memory cells, and siplizumab significantly reduced them. Memory cells seemed less diverse than naive T cells, which seemed major alloresponse contributors. Under siplizumab, an average roughly 69% of mappable alloreactive CD4+ clones were Treg-derived, compared with 25% to 30% in controls.

Germline trimming cut 3 bases from V and 7 bases from J; bases unmatched to any gene: 8. CDR3 length: 14 residues. Germline V CDR1 and CDR2: KGHSH, LQKENI. Assays captured 9.8 x 10^4 or so TCR templates per sample. TCRdb's table, derived via immunoSEQ multiplex PCR, lists solely in-frame clones and lacks some. This table holds 90,000 to 130,000 clones, roughly 92% found once. The specimen sequenced was CD4+ T cells sorted from blood. The chain recombines TRBV18 with TRBJ1-2, with 7 bases identical to TRBD1. This clonotype was obtained from a human donor in good health. The CDR3, as DNA: TGTGCCAGCTCACCCAATAACAGGGGCCTTGGCTACACCTTC. It translates to CASSPNNRGLGYTF.